What follows are 9 T cell receptor beta chains derived from one specimen sequenced in a study of Tregs in tolerant kidney transplant recipients. After around 6 days with irradiated graft donor PBMCs, CFSE-labeled recipient PBMCs were FACS-sorted. Their recognized antigens are unknown. Measured with immunoSEQ multiplex PCR; TCRdb has only the in-frame clones, and not every one. The clone table shows thousands of clones, with the ten largest holding about 5.2%. The sample was CD8+ T cells from blood cultured with allogeneic cells, taken before the transplant. Receptors originate from a human patient who received a combined kidney and bone marrow transplant.

With regard to this clone: The read falls 3 residues short of the CDR3 end, and the missing part is taken from the germline J gene. This chain joins TRBV5-4 and TRBJ1-2; 8 bases align to TRBD1. Per the germline V gene, CDR1 is SGHNT and CDR2 is YYREEE (reference sequence). The length of the CDR3 is 16 residues. The DNA read from the CDR3 is TGTGCCAGCAGCTTGGGCTGGACAGGGACTCCCCTCGGC. Its protein product is CASSLGWTGTPLG. In full, the CDR3 is CASSLGWTGTPLGYTF.

The CDR3 here is CASRLTSNNEQFF. The DNA read from the CDR3 is TGTGCCAGTAGACTCACTAGTAACAATGAG. The rearrangement links TRBV19 to TRBJ2-1; tentatively, D is TRBD2 (5 bases). The DNA ends 3 residues before the CDR3 does, and the rest of the CDR3 is filled in from the germline J gene. V gave up 6 bases and J gave up 5 bases, with 11 bases separating them. This CDR3 contains 13 residues. In germline, CDR1 is LNHDA, CDR2 SQIVND (reference sequence).

This clone registers large by frequency. The CDR3 end is not reached by the read, which stops 3 residues before it; the germline J gene fills it in. The chain links TRBV29-1 to TRBJ1-2, with D perhaps TRBD1 (6 bases). The V end was cut by 6 bases, the J end by 5 bases, with 16 bases between. This CDR3 contains 13 residues. Germline-derived CDR1 and CDR2 are SQVTM and ANQGSEA. The DNA read from the CDR3 is TGCAGCGTGGTTGGACAGCAGAGATATGGC. It encodes CSVVGQQRYG. The CDR3 reads in full as CSVVGQQRYGYTF.

On this clone: Read coverage stops 3 residues before the CDR3 terminus; the germline J gene supplies the remainder. This chain uses TRBV11-3 with TRBJ2-7, with 8 bases fitting TRBD1. Trimming removed 3 bases from V and 3 bases from J; junction bases left unmatched: 1. Germline V gene lookup returns CDR1 SGHNT and CDR2 YENEEA. The CDR3 is 13 amino acids. CDR3 residues: CASSFGQGYEQYF. The sequenced part of the CDR3 DNA is TGTGCCAGCAGCTTCGGACAGGGCTACGAG. Filled out from reference TRBV11-3 and TRBJ2-7, the complete variable domain reads EAGVVQSPRYKIIEKKQPVAFWCNPISGHNTLYWYLQNLGQGPELLIRYENEEAVDDSQLPKDRFSAERLKGVDSTLKIQPAELGDSAVYLCASSFGQGYEQYFGPGTRLTVT.

This clone is called medium-sized based on its frequency. The read comes to an end 3 residues before the CDR3 does, leaving the germline J gene to fill in the end. The gene calls are TRBV7-9 and TRBJ2-2, with TRBD1 as a possible D gene (6 bases). Trimming cost V 4 bases and J 3 bases, with 12 bases left between them. The germline V gene has CDR1 SEHNR and CDR2 FQNEAQ (reference sequence). This CDR3 is built from 15 residues. Incomplete CDR3 DNA: TGTGCCAGCAGCTCAGTACAGGGTGACACCGGGGAG. This encodes CASSSVQGDTGE. From start to end, the CDR3 is CASSSVQGDTGELFF.

In the case of this clone: Read data end 3 residues before the CDR3 end; the end is taken from the germline J gene. The chain combines TRBV7-2 with TRBJ1-1; D is uncertain. The CDR3 runs to 15 residues. Germline CDR1 and CDR2: SGHTA and FQGNSA. The CDR3: CASSQTGGVADTAFF. The CDR3 bases that were read are TGTGCCAGCAGCCAAACGGGCGGGGTGGCAGATACG.

With regard to this clone: Coverage ceases 3 residues before the CDR3 finishes, and the germline J gene fills in the end. The chain carries TRBV5-3 and TRBJ1-5, with 9 positions matching TRBD1. TRBV5-3 is reported as an ORF; its role is uncertain. The CDR3 contains 14 residues. J was trimmed by 7 bases and V by 4 bases; bases with no gene match: 6. Incomplete CDR3 DNA: TGTGCCAGAAGCAAGGACAGGGGTGAACAGCCC. This encodes CARSKDRGEQP. The full CDR3 is CARSKDRGEQPQHF.

This clone is medium-sized by frequency. Partial CDR3 DNA: TGTGCCAGTAGTATGGGGAGGGGTTCACCC. This gives the protein CASSMGRGSP. The entire CDR3 protein reads CASSMGRGSPLHF. The chain employs TRBV19 and TRBJ1-6, with TRBD1 as a possible D gene (5 bases). The read stops 3 residues short of the end of the CDR3; the missing end is completed from the germline J gene. The CDR3 is made up of 13 amino acids. In germline, CDR1 is LNHDA, CDR2 SQIVND (reference sequence). The V end was cut by 3 bases, the J end by 9 bases, with 9 bases between. The complete variable domain, with remaining parts taken from reference TRBV19 and TRBJ1-6, reads DGGITQSPKYLFRKEGQNVTLSCEQNLNHDAMYWYRQDPGQGLRLIYYSQIVNDFQKGDIAEGYSVSREKKESFPLTVTSAQKNPTAFYLCASSMGRGSPLHFGNGTRLTVT.

As concerns this clone: Read data end 3 residues before the CDR3 end; the end is taken from the germline J gene. The chain combines TRBV19 with TRBJ2-2, with D possibly matching TRBD1 (6 bases). The CDR3 contains 11 residues. Looked up from germline, CDR1 is LNHDA and CDR2 is SQIVND (reference sequence). The part of the CDR3 DNA that was read is TGTGCTACAGGGCCGGGCGGGGAG. Translation gives CATGPGGE. The full CDR3 protein is CATGPGGELFF.